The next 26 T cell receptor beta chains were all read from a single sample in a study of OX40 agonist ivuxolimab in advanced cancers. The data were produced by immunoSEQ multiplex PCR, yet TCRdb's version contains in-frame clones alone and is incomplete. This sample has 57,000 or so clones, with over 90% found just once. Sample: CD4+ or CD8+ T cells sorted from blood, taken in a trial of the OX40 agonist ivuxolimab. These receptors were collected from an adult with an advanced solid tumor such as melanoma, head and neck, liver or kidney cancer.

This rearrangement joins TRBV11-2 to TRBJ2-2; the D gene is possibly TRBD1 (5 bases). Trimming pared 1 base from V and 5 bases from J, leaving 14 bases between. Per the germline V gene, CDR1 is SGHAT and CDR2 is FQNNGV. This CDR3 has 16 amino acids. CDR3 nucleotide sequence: TGTGCCAGCAGCTTAGGGGTGACAGCTTATACCGGGGAGCTGTTTTTT. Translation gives CASSLGVTAYTGELFF.

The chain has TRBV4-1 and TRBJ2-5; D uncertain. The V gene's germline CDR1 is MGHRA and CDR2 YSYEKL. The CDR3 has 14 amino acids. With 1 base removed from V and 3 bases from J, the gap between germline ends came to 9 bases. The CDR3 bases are TGCGCCAGCAGCCAAGGAGATTTGGAAGAGACCCAGTACTTC. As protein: CASSQGDLEETQYF.

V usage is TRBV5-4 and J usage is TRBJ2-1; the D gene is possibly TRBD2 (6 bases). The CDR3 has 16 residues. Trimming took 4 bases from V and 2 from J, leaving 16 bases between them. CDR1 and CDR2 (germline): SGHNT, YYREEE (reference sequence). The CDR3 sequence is CASSDLTRGPYNEQFF. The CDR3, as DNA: TGTGCCAGCAGCGACCTGACGCGGGGCCCCTACAATGAGCAGTTCTTC.

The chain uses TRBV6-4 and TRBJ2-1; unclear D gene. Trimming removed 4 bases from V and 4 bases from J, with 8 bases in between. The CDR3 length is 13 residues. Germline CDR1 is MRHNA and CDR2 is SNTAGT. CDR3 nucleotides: TGTGCCAGCAGTGTCGGCAAATACAATGAGCAGTTCTTC. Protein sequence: CASSVGKYNEQFF.

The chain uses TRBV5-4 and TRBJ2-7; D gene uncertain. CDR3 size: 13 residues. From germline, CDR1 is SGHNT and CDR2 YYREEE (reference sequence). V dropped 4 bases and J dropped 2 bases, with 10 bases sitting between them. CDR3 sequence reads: CASSPYLAYEQYF. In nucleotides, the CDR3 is TGTGCCAGCAGCCCGTATTTAGCCTACGAGCAGTACTTC.

Written as DNA, the CDR3 is TGTGCCAGCAGTTTTCAGGGGGCGCGCCGGAACACTGAAGCTTTCTTT. Amino acids: CASSFQGARRNTEAFF. The rearrangement uses TRBV27 and TRBJ1-1; 8 nucleotides match TRBD1. Germline CDR1 is MNHEY and CDR2 is SMNVEV (reference sequence). There are 16 residues in the CDR3. After removal of 3 bases from V and 1 base from J, the junction contained 7 bases not matched to a gene.

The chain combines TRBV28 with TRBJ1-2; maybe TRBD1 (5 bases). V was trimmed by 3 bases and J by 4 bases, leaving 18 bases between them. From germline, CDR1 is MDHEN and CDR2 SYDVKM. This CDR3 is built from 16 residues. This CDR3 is CASSFQWMAGFYGYTF. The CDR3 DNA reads TGTGCCAGCAGTTTTCAGTGGATGGCAGGGTTCTATGGCTACACCTTC.

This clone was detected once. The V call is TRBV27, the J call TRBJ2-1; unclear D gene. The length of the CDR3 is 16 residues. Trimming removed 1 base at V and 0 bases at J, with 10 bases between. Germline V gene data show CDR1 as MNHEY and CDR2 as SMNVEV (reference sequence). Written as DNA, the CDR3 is TGTGCCAGCAGTTTATTAGGACCGAACTCCTACAATGAGCAGTTCTTC. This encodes CASSLLGPNSYNEQFF.

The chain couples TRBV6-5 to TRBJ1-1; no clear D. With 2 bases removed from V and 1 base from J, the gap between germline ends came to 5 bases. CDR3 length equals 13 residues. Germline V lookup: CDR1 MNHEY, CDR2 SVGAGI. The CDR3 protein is CASSYGWNTEAFF. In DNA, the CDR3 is TGTGCCAGCAGTTACGGATGGAACACTGAAGCTTTCTTT.

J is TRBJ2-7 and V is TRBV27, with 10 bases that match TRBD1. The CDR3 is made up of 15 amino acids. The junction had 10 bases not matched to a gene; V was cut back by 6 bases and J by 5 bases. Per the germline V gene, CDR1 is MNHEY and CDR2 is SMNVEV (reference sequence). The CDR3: CASSAPGQGIDEQYF. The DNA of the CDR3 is TGTGCCAGCAGCGCCCCGGGACAGGGGATAGACGAGCAGTACTTC.

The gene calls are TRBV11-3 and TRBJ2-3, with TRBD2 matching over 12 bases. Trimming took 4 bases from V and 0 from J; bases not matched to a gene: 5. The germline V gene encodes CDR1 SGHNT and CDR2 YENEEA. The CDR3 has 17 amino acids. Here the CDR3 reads CASSSWTSGDSTDTQYF. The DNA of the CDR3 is TGTGCCAGCAGCTCATGGACTAGCGGGGACAGCACAGATACGCAGTATTTT. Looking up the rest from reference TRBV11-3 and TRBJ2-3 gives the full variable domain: EAGVVQSPRYKIIEKKQPVAFWCNPISGHNTLYWYLQNLGQGPELLIRYENEEAVDDSQLPKDRFSAERLKGVDSTLKIQPAELGDSAVYLCASSSWTSGDSTDTQYFGPGTRLTVL.

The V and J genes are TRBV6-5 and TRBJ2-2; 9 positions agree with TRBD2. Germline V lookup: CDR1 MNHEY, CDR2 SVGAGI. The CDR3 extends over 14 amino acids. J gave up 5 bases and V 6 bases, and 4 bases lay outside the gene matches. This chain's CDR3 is CASRISGSTGELFF. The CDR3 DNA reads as TGTGCCAGCAGAATTAGCGGGAGTACCGGGGAGCTGTTTTTT.

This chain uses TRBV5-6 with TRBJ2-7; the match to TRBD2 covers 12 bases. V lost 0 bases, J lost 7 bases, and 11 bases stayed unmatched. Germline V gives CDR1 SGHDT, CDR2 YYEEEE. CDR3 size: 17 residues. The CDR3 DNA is TGTGCCAGCAGCTTGGGTCTAGCGGGAGGGCCGTATCGAGAGCAGTACTTC. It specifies CASSLGLAGGPYREQYF.

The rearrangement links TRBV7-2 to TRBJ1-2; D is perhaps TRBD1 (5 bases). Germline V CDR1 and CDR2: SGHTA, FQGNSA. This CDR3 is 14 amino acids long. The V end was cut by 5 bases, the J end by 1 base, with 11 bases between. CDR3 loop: CASSPFGGNYGYTF. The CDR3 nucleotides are TGTGCCAGCAGCCCCTTTGGGGGTAACTATGGCTACACCTTC. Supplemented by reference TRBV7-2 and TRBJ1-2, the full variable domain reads GAGVSQSPSNKVTEKGKDVELRCDPISGHTALYWYRQSLGQGLEFLIYFQGNSAPDKSGLPSDRFSAERTGGSVSTLTIQRTQQEDSAVYLCASSPFGGNYGYTFGSGTRLTVV.

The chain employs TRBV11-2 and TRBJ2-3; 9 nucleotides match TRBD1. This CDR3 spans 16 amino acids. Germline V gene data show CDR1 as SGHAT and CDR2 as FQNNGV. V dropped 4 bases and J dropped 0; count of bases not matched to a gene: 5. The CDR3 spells CASSWDREISTDTQYF. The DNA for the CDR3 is TGTGCCAGCAGCTGGGACAGGGAAATAAGCACAGATACGCAGTATTTT.

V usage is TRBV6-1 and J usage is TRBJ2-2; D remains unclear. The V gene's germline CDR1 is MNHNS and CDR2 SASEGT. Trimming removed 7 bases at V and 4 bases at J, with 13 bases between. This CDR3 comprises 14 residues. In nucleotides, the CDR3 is TGTGCCAGCAATTGGAACGTGGGCACCGGGGAGCTGTTTTTT. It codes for CASNWNVGTGELFF.

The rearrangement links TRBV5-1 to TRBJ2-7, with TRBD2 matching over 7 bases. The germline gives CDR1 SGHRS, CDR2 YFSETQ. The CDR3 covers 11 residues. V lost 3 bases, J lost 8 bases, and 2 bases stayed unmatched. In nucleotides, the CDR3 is TGCGCCAGCAGCTCGGGACTACAGCAGTACTTC. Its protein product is CASSSGLQQYF.

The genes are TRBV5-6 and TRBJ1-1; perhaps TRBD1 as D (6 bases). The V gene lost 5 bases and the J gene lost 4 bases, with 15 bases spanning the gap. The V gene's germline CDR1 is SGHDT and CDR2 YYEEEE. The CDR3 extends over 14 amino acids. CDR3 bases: TGTGCCAGCAGTTATGGCAGGGGTAGCACTGAAGCTTTCTTT. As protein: CASSYGRGSTEAFF.

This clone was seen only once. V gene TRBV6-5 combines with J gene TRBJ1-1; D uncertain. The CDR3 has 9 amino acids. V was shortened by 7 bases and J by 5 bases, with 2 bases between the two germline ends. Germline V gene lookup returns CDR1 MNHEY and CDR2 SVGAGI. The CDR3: CASNTEAFF. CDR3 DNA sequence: TGTGCCAGCAATACTGAAGCTTTCTTT.

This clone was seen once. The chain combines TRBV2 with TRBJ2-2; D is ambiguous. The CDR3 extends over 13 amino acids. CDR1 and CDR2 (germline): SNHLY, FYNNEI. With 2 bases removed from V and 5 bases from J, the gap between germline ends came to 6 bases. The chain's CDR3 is CASSEFATGELFF. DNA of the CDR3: TGTGCCAGCAGTGAATTCGCAACCGGGGAGCTGTTTTTT.

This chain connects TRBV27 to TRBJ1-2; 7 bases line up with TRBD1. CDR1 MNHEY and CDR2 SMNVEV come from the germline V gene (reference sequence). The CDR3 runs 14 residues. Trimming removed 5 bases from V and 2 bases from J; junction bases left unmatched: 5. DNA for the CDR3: TGTGCCAGCAGTCCCTGGGACAGCAACTATGGCTACACCTTC. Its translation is CASSPWDSNYGYTF.

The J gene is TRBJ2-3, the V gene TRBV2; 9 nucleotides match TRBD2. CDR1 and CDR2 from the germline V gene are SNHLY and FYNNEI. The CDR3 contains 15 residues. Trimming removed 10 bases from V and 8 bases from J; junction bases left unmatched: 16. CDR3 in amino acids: CATLRGLASTGTQYF. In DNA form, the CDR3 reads TGTGCCACTCTGAGGGGACTAGCATCCACGGGTACGCAGTATTTT.

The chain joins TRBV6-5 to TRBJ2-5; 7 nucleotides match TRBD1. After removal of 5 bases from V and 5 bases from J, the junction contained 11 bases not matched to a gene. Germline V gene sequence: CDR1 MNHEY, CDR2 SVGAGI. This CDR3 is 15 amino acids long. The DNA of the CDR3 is TGTGCCAGCAGTCCACTACAGGGGTTAGGGGAGACCCAGTACTTC. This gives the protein CASSPLQGLGETQYF.

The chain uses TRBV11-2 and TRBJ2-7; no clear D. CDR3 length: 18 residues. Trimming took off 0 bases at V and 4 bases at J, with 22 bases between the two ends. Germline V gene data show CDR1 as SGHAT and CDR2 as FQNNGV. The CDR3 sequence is CASSLDPYYSPSFYEQYF. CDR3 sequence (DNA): TGTGCCAGCAGCTTAGATCCGTACTACTCTCCTTCGTTTTACGAGCAGTACTTC.

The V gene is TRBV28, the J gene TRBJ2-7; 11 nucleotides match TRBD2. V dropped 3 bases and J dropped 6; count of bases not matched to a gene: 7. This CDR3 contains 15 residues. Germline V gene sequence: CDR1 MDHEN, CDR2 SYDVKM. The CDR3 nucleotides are TGTGCCAGCAGTTTCCCGCCACTAGCGGGAGCCGAGCAGTACTTC. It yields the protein CASSFPPLAGAEQYF.

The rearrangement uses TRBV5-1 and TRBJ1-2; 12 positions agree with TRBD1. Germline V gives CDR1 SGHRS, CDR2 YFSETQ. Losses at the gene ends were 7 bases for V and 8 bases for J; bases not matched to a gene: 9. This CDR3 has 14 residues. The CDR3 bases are TGCGCCAGCCACTGGGGACAGGGGGCGCGGGGCTACACCTTC. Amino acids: CASHWGQGARGYTF. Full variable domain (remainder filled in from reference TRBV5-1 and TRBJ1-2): KAGVTQTPRYLIKTRGQQVTLSCSPISGHRSVSWYQQTPGQGLQFLFEYFSETQRNKGNFPGRFSGRQFSNSRSEMNVSTLELGDSALYLCASHWGQGARGYTFGSGTRLTVV.